Listed below are T cell receptor beta chains from one sample, sequenced in a study of T-cell reconstitution after alpha-beta-depleted transplantation in children. MiXCR, run by TCRdb on the PCR reads, gives a single entry per CDR3 protein. The table shows about 200,000 distinct CDR3 sequences, with roughly 6.6% occurring only once. The sample here was PBMCs, taken before TCRalphabeta/CD19-depleted stem cell transplant. The origin of the receptors is a boy under 10 years old with acute lymphoblastic leukemia, due to receive a stem cell transplant. CDR3s leave out the opening cysteine and the closing phenylalanine or tryptophan.

V gene: TRBV7-2; CDR3 protein: ASRYEALEGLF
V gene: TRBV20-1; CDR3 protein: SSRRGTGVSGNQPQH
V gene: TRBV27; CDR3 protein: ASSFTSGTNEQF
V gene: TRBV5-8; CDR3 protein: ASSLVGTGVHNEQF
V gene: TRBV7-2; CDR3 protein: ASSSVGHNEQF
V gene: TRBV11-3; CDR3 protein: ASSFSGPYIKRDRGPGELF
V gene: TRBV28; CDR3 protein: ASSLYPGTDGNTIY
V gene: TRBV12-3/TRBV12-4; CDR3 protein: ASSASTSGGLQF
V gene: TRBV7-2; CDR3 protein: ASSFVWQQGRDIQY
V gene: TRBV6-2/TRBV6-3; CDR3 protein: ASSYSNVPPIRTGPEATNEKLF
V gene: TRBV28; CDR3 protein: ASSLVRDLGTQY
V gene: TRBV11-2; CDR3 protein: ASSLAGREQF
V gene: TRBV28; CDR3 protein: ASLAGSGELF
V gene: TRBV29-1; CDR3 protein: SASDDRNTEAF
V gene: TRBV27; CDR3 protein: ASSQTGQDNQPQH
V gene: TRBV27; CDR3 protein: ASSLASPGQAYSPLH
V gene: TRBV11-1; CDR3 protein: ASSLRGGHRGLSSYEQY
V gene: TRBV12-3/TRBV12-4; CDR3 protein: ASSPQGGGNQPQH
V gene: TRBV11-3; CDR3 protein: ASSNPSGGAEGGELF
V gene: TRBV7-3; CDR3 protein: ASSIQGSGGNEQF
V gene: TRBV20-1; CDR3 protein: SARGTSEQY
V gene: TRBV12-3/TRBV12-4; CDR3 protein: ASSFGRGGETEAF
V gene: TRBV28; CDR3 protein: ASAYRDSLTDTQY
V gene: TRBV29-1; CDR3 protein: SVSGGTEAF
V gene: TRBV13; CDR3 protein: ASSQTETGELF
V gene: TRBV28; CDR3 protein: ASRVGGGIDTQY
V gene: TRBV28; CDR3 protein: ASSNTWTSGGWGKNIQY
V gene: TRBV18; CDR3 protein: ASSPGTSGSGNEQF
V gene: TRBV5-5; CDR3 protein: ASSAGGLTYEQY
V gene: TRBV5-1; CDR3 protein: ASSITSGTSYEQY
V gene: TRBV29-1; CDR3 protein: SVLIGHREGNTIY
V gene: TRBV14; CDR3 protein: ASSQLGRADTQY
V gene: TRBV7-8; CDR3 protein: ASGLAGRDEQF
V gene: TRBV5-1; CDR3 protein: ASSFEGGDTEAF
V gene: TRBV3-1; CDR3 protein: ASSQDWALGSVNEQF
V gene: TRBV6-1; CDR3 protein: ASNSLVDLLGNTEAF
V gene: TRBV7-9; CDR3 protein: ASSLEGDQPQH
V gene: TRBV7-2; CDR3 protein: ASSFVSGGTDTQY
V gene: TRBV21-1; CDR3 protein: ASRGPGSNTGELF
V gene: TRBV6-1; CDR3 protein: ASSQRRGARSSYNSPLH
V gene: TRBV11-2; CDR3 protein: ASSAQVEQF
V gene: TRBV28; CDR3 protein: ASSLFGGSYEQY
V gene: TRBV29-1; CDR3 protein: SVEETYGYT
V gene: TRBV7-3; CDR3 protein: ASSLWAGIGGEQF
V gene: TRBV4-3; CDR3 protein: ASSQVLAGVANIQY
V gene: TRBV12-3/TRBV12-4; CDR3 protein: ASSRGRNSPLH
V gene: TRBV6-1; CDR3 protein: ASRESGGLGEKLF
V gene: TRBV7-9; CDR3 protein: ASSLDFTGEQY
V gene: TRBV7-9; CDR3 protein: ASSLDGQPNTEAF
V gene: TRBV20-1; CDR3 protein: SARSGVGTDTQY